The 23 T cell receptor beta chains presented below share a single source sample, sequenced in a study of beta chain features in type 1 diabetes. Overall study results and limits: Across all four CD4+ subsets, people with type 1 diabetes showed modestly shorter TCRB CDR3s.

These TCRs' antigens remain unknown. Since all of the isolated RNA was reverse transcribed, expressed TCRB transcripts were what got sequenced. Here immunoSEQ multiplex PCR was the method, and the copy in TCRdb shows in-frame clones only, minus some. The repertoire holds around 280,000 clones, with about 15% as singletons. Sequenced material: naive CD4+ T cells from blood. The receptors here all came from a man younger than 35 with type 1 diabetes.

The chain recombines TRBV19 with TRBJ2-3, with TRBD2 matching over 12 bases. The CDR3 sequence is 17 residues long. The V gene end was trimmed by 5 bases and the J gene end by 6 bases; junction bases not matched to a gene: 12. Germline V CDR1 and CDR2: LNHDA, SQIVND (reference sequence). The CDR3: CASSAGLAGTYGDTQYF. Here the CDR3 DNA reads TGTGCCAGTAGTGCCGGACTAGCGGGGACGTATGGCGATACGCAGTATTTT.

This clone came up a few times. V gene TRBV15 combines with J gene TRBJ1-5; 7 bases fit TRBD1. J lost 4 bases, V lost 3 bases, and 9 bases had no gene match. Germline V gene sequence: CDR1 LNHNV, CDR2 YYDKDF (reference sequence). CDR3 length: 16 amino acids. The CDR3 loop reads CATSRGGQLGNQPQHF. CDR3 DNA: TGTGCCACCAGCAGGGGGGGACAGCTCGGAAATCAGCCCCAGCATTTT. Based on the CDR3 plus reference TRBV15 and TRBJ1-5, the full variable domain is DAMVIQNPRYQVTQFGKPVTLSCSQTLNHNVMYWYQQKSSQAPKLLFHYYDKDFNNEADTPDNFQSRRPNTSFCFLDIRSPGLGDTAMYLCATSRGGQLGNQPQHFGDGTRLSIL.

The sample holds a few counts of this clone. The J gene is TRBJ2-3, the V gene TRBV10-3, with TRBD2 as a possible D gene (6 bases). The V and J ends lost 6 bases and 4 bases respectively, with 14 bases between them. This CDR3 is 14 amino acids long. Germline V gene data show CDR1 as ENHRY and CDR2 as SYGVKD. DNA for the CDR3: TGTGCCATCAGAGAATCCCCGGGGGCAGATACGCAGTATTTT. Translation gives CAIRESPGADTQYF.

The chain has TRBV29-1 and TRBJ2-3; 7 bases map to TRBD2. Germline-derived CDR1 and CDR2 are SQVTM and ANQGSEA. This CDR3 spans 14 amino acids. J was trimmed by 1 base and V by 6 bases; bases with no gene match: 7. CDR3 protein: CSVAGTTGTDTQYF. The CDR3 bases are TGCAGCGTCGCGGGGACTACGGGCACAGATACGCAGTATTTT.

The chain's CDR3 is CASQGRTEAFF. The CDR3 DNA reads TGTGCCAGTCAGGGAAGAACTGAAGCTTTCTTT. The chain has TRBV19 and TRBJ1-1, with D tentatively TRBD1 (5 bases). CDR3 length equals 11 residues. V shed 8 bases and J shed 5 bases, with 9 bases lying between them. Germline assignment: CDR1 LNHDA and CDR2 SQIVND (reference sequence).

In this sample, this clone turned up a few times. J is TRBJ1-1 and V is TRBV7-9, with TRBD1 identical over 11 bases. The trim removed 2 bases at V and 5 bases at J, leaving 4 bases unmatched. CDR1 and CDR2 from the germline V gene are SEHNR and FQNEAQ (reference sequence). CDR3 length equals 15 residues. In DNA form, the CDR3 reads TGTGCCAGCAGCTTACGGACAGGGGGCGGAACTGAAGCTTTCTTT. Translating it yields CASSLRTGGGTEAFF. Using reference TRBV7-9 and TRBJ1-1 for the parts outside the CDR3, the full variable domain is DTGVSQNPRHKITKRGQNVTFRCDPISEHNRLYWYRQTLGQGPEFLTYFQNEAQLEKSRLLSDRFSAERPKGSFSTLEIQRTEQGDSAMYLCASSLRTGGGTEAFFGQGTRLTVV.

V is TRBV7-2 and J is TRBJ2-7, with TRBD2 identical over 11 bases. Trimming took 5 bases from V and 3 from J; bases not matched to a gene: 9. Germline lookup yields CDR1 SGHTA and CDR2 FQGNSA. The CDR3 runs to 16 residues. The CDR3 protein is CASSRGTSGFLYEQYF. The CDR3 DNA reads TGTGCCAGCAGCCGCGGGACTAGCGGATTTCTCTACGAGCAGTACTTC.

The rearrangement links TRBV28 to TRBJ1-3; D not certain. CDR3 length: 11 residues. The germline V gene has CDR1 MDHEN and CDR2 SYDVKM. Trimming left V 7 bases short and J 8 bases short, with 9 bases between. CDR3 sequence (DNA): TGTGCCAGCAATGGCGGGTACACCATATATTTT. Translated, it gives CASNGGYTIYF.

The rearrangement uses TRBV10-3 and TRBJ2-6, with D tentatively TRBD1 (6 bases). V gave up 1 base and J gave up 0 bases, with 10 bases separating them. Germline-derived CDR1 and CDR2 are ENHRY and SYGVKD. The CDR3 extends over 17 amino acids. The CDR3 loop reads CAISEYQGYSGANVLTF. As DNA, the CDR3 is TGTGCCATCAGTGAGTACCAGGGGTACTCTGGGGCCAACGTCCTGACTTTC.

This clone has a handful of counts. The chain has TRBV29-1 and TRBJ2-1, with 8 nucleotides matching TRBD2. J lost 7 bases, V lost 4 bases, and 12 bases had no gene match. The CDR3 loop spans 15 amino acids. CDR1 is SQVTM, CDR2 ANQGSEA, per germline. The CDR3 loop reads CSVGVAGLRRNEQFF. The DNA for the CDR3 is TGCAGCGTTGGGGTAGCGGGACTACGACGTAATGAGCAGTTCTTC.

Note on this clone: Other DNA sequences in the same sample also yield this CDR3. V usage is TRBV7-9 and J usage is TRBJ2-7, with 11 bases matching TRBD2. From germline, CDR1 is SEHNR and CDR2 FQNEAQ (reference sequence). V lost 5 bases, J lost 0 bases, and 3 bases stayed unmatched. This CDR3 comprises 15 residues. DNA of the CDR3: TGTGCCAGCAGCCCCGGGACTAGCGGCTCCTACGAGCAGTACTTC. Its translation is CASSPGTSGSYEQYF.

V is TRBV18 and J is TRBJ2-3; no reliable D call. Trimming left V 6 bases short and J 3 bases short, with 10 bases between. This CDR3 region has 13 residues. Germline CDR1 reads KGHSH; CDR2 reads LQKENI. In DNA, the CDR3 is TGTGCCAGCTCTCCCATCGAGACAGATACGCAGTATTTT. Translation: CASSPIETDTQYF.

This clone has a handful of counts. This sequence joins TRBV19 and TRBJ2-7; unclear D gene. The germline V gene has CDR1 LNHDA and CDR2 SQIVND (reference sequence). There are 12 residues in the CDR3. This CDR3 is CTASNYPYEQYF. The CDR3 DNA sequence: TGTACCGCTTCGAACTACCCCTACGAGCAGTACTTC.

J is TRBJ1-1 and V is TRBV29-1, with 9 bases matching TRBD1. The CDR3 contains 15 residues. Unmatched junction bases numbered 10, after V lost 4 bases and J lost 4 bases. Germline lookup yields CDR1 SQVTM and CDR2 ANQGSEA. The DNA for the CDR3 is TGCAGCGTTGTAGGGACAGGGTATTTGGTCACTGAAGCTTTCTTT. Translated, it gives CSVVGTGYLVTEAFF. Filled out from reference TRBV29-1 and TRBJ1-1, the complete variable domain reads SAVISQKPSRDICQRGTSLTIQCQVDSQVTMMFWYRQQPGQSLTLIATANQGSEATYESGFVIDKFPISRPNLTFSTLTVSNMSPEDSSIYLCSVVGTGYLVTEAFFGQGTRLTVV.

This clone was counted only a few times. The chain is built from TRBV10-3 and TRBJ2-2; 8 bases match TRBD2. Germline V gene lookup returns CDR1 ENHRY and CDR2 SYGVKD. This CDR3 spans 14 amino acids. Trimming took 7 bases from V and 8 from J; bases not matched to a gene: 9. The CDR3 is CAINSGLVSGELFF. The CDR3 DNA reads TGTGCCATCAACTCGGGACTAGTCTCAGGGGAGCTGTTTTTT.

This clone was detected a few times. The chain carries TRBV7-8 and TRBJ2-7, with TRBD2 matching 13 bases. The CDR3 sequence is 15 residues long. CDR1 is SGHVS and CDR2 is FQNEAQ in the germline V gene. V trimming: 5 bases; J trimming: 4 bases; junction bases outside the gene matches: 5. For the CDR3, the DNA is TGTGCCAGCAGCACTAGCGGGAGGGCCGGGTACGAGCAGTACTTC. Its translation: CASSTSGRAGYEQYF.

The chain couples TRBV7-2 to TRBJ2-1; a weak D match, TRBD2 (6 bases). This CDR3 contains 16 residues. V was clipped by 6 bases and J by 4 bases, with 19 bases between them. Germline V lookup: CDR1 SGHTA, CDR2 FQGNSA. CDR3 region: CASSPTSGVGYNEQFF. In DNA, the CDR3 is TGTGCCAGCAGTCCTACCTCGGGGGTGGGATACAATGAGCAGTTCTTC.

J is TRBJ2-3 and V is TRBV11-3; D possibly corresponds to TRBD2 (5 bases). V was clipped by 3 bases and J by 0 bases, with 10 bases between them. Germline V gene lookup returns CDR1 SGHNT and CDR2 YENEEA. The CDR3 is made up of 15 amino acids. CDR3 bases: TGTGCCAGCAGCTTGAAGGTAGCGAGCACAGATACGCAGTATTTT. This gives the protein CASSLKVASTDTQYF.

In this sample, this clone turned up a few times. The V call is TRBV14, the J call TRBJ2-5; D possibly corresponds to TRBD2 (5 bases). The germline gives CDR1 SGHDN, CDR2 FVKESK. This CDR3 has 13 amino acids. The V gene lost 2 bases and the J gene lost 3 bases, with 7 bases spanning the gap. The CDR3 sequence is CASSQQEEETQYF. Written as DNA, the CDR3 is TGTGCCAGCAGCCAACAGGAGGAAGAGACCCAGTACTTC.

The chain employs TRBV6-5 and TRBJ2-2; 8 nucleotides match TRBD1. This CDR3 is built from 15 residues. Germline V lookup: CDR1 MNHEY, CDR2 SVGAGI. V dropped 6 bases and J dropped 4; count of bases not matched to a gene: 7. Written as DNA, the CDR3 is TGTGCCAGCAGGAGTCAGGGGGCTGCCACCGGGGAGCTGTTTTTT. Translating it yields CASRSQGAATGELFF.

The J gene is TRBJ2-3, the V gene TRBV7-6, with unresolved D. Per the germline V gene, CDR1 is SGHVS and CDR2 is FNYEAQ. The CDR3 totals 12 residues. Trimming pared 6 bases from V and 0 bases from J, leaving 4 bases between. The CDR3 protein is CASRQSTDTQYF. The CDR3 bases are TGTGCCAGCAGACAAAGCACAGATACGCAGTATTTT.

This clone has only a few counts. This sequence joins TRBV6-5 and TRBJ2-1, with TRBD2 identical over 9 bases. Germline V lookup: CDR1 MNHEY, CDR2 SVGAGI. Trimming cost V 5 bases and J 8 bases; bases outside gene matches: 4. The CDR3 has 13 amino acids. CDR3 in DNA: TGTGCCAGCAGTCCGGGACTAGCCTATGAGCAGTTCTTC. It translates to CASSPGLAYEQFF.

This clone was detected a few times. The gene calls are TRBV28 and TRBJ2-3, with D possibly matching TRBD1 (6 bases). The V and J ends lost 0 bases and 4 bases respectively, with 11 bases between them. The CDR3 has 15 residues. Germline CDR1 is MDHEN and CDR2 is SYDVKM. In nucleotides, the CDR3 is TGTGCCAGCAGTTTATGGCAGGGGCGTTCAGATACGCAGTATTTT. It yields the protein CASSLWQGRSDTQYF.